The 3 T cell receptor beta chains listed next were all sequenced from one sample in a study of shared clonotypes between healthy human individuals. Using immunoSEQ multiplex PCR, the repertoire was profiled, and TCRdb retains in-frame clones only, with some absent. Counted here are under 600,000 clones, about 96% occurring once; the ten biggest clones make up about 0.06%. Sequenced material: naive CD4+ T cells sorted from blood. Noted subset: CD45RA+ positively selected. The receptors here all came from a woman in her 30s in good health.

The chain carries TRBV6-1 and TRBJ1-5; 7 bases match TRBD1. The CDR3 covers 13 residues. Germline-derived CDR1 and CDR2 are MNHNS and SASEGT. V lost 6 bases, J lost 6 bases, and 5 bases stayed unmatched. The CDR3 DNA sequence: TGTGCCAGCAGGCAGGGGGAAGTTCAGCCCCAGCATTTT. As protein: CASRQGEVQPQHF.

This rearrangement joins TRBV5-1 to TRBJ2-7, with TRBD2 identical over 8 bases. V shed 4 bases and J 2 bases; nucleotides not matched to a gene: 8. Germline CDR1 is SGHRS and CDR2 is YFSETQ. The CDR3 contains 15 residues. The CDR3 DNA is TGCGCCAGCAGCCTCCAAGCGGGAGCGACCTACGAGCAGTACTTC. Translating it yields CASSLQAGATYEQYF.

The chain carries TRBV27 and TRBJ1-1; possibly TRBD1 for D (5 bases). The germline CDR1 and CDR2 sequences are MNHEY and SMNVEV (reference sequence). V dropped 5 bases and J dropped 1 base, with 8 bases sitting between them. The CDR3 totals 13 residues. The CDR3 bases are TGTGCCAGCAGTAGCAGGGCGAACACTGAAGCTTTCTTT. Amino acids: CASSSRANTEAFF.